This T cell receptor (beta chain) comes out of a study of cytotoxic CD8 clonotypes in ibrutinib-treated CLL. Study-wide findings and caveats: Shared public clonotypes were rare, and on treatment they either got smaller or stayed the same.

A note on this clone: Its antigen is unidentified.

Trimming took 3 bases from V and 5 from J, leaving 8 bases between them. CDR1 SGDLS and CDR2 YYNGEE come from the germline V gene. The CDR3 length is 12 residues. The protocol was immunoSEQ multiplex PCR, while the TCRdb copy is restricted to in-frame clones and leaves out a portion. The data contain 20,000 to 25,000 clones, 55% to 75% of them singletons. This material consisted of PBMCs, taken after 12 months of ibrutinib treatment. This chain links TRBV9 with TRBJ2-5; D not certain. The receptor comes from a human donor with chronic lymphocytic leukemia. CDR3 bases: TGTGCCAGCAGCGCGGGCCGGGAGACCCAGTACTTC. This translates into CASSAGRETQYF. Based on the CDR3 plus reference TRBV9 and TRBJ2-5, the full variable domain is DSGVTQTPKHLITATGQRVTLRCSPRSGDLSVYWYQQSLDQGLQFLIQYYNGEERAKGNILERFSAQQFPDLHSELNLSSLELGDSALYFCASSAGRETQYFGPGTRLLVL.